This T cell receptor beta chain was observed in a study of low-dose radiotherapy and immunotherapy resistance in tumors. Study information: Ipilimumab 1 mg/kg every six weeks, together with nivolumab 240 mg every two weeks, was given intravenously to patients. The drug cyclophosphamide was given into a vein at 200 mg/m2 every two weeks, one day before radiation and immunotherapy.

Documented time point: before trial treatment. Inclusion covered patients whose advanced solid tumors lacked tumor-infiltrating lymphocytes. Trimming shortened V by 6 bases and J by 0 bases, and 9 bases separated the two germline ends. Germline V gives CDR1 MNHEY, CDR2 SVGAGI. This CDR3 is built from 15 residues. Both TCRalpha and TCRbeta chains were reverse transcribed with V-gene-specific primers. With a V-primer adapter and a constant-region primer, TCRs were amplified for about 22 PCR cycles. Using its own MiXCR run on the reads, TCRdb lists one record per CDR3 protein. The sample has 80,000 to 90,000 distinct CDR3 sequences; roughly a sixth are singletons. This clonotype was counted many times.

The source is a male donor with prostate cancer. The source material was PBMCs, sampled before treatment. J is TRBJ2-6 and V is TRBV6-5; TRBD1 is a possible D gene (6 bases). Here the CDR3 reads CASRDSPSGANVLTF. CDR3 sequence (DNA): TGTGCCAGCAGGGACAGTCCCTCTGGGGCCAACGTCCTGACTTTC.